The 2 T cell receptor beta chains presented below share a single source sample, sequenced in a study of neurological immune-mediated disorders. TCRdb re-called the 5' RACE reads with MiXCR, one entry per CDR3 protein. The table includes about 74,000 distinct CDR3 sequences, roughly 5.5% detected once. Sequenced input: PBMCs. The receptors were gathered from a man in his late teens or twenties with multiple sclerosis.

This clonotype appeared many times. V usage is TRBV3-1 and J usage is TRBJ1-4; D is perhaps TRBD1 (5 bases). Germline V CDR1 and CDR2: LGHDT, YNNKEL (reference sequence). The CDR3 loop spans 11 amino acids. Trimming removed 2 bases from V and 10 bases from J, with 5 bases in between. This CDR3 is CASSQTGKLFF. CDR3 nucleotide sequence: TGTGCCAGCAGCCAAACAGGAAAACTGTTTTTT.

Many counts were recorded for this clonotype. CDR3 residues: CAISESGTSGRADEQFF. CDR3 nucleotides: TGTGCCATCAGTGAGTCCGGGACTAGCGGGAGGGCCGATGAGCAGTTCTTC. The chain couples TRBV10-3 to TRBJ2-1, with 16 bases fitting TRBD2. The germline CDR1 and CDR2 sequences are ENHRY and SYGVKD. J lost 8 bases, V lost 0 bases, and 4 bases had no gene match. The CDR3 runs to 17 residues.